This TCR beta chain was captured in a study of CD4+ T cells in melanoma (dated by TCRdb to 2021 to 2024). Study-level background: Neoantigen-specific CD4+ T cells in human melanoma were what the study investigated. On the study overall, not on this receptor specifically: Neoantigen-specific CD4+ T cells were reported to be correlated with the function of CD8+ T cells, macrophages and B cells. Neoantigen-specific CD4+ T cells in melanoma were reported to have a range of differentiation states.

Patients with melanoma were used as donors. The method was the immunoSEQ multiplex PCR assay. This immuneACCESS table, as held by TCRdb, lists in-frame sequences with V and J called but not all clones. Of the missing ones, under half trace to an unresolved V gene in checked studies; the others have no known cause. The sample yields around 10,000 clones; approximately 71% were counted once. The leading ten clones occupy roughly 9.6% of the sample. A word on this clone: The antigen this receptor binds is unknown. Base quality data are lacking; no much larger clone is found one base away.

The germline V gene sets CDR1 to WSHSY and CDR2 to SAAADI. Its CDR3 holds 15 amino acids, cysteine through phenylalanine. Only the CDR3 region is kept as DNA, spanning 45 bases read in frame from base 1. Trimming removed 5 bases from V and 4 bases from J, leaving 17 bases between the germline ends. The clonotype was recovered from a human donor with melanoma. The sequenced sample consisted of cells from a culture (not recorded whether cultured in vitro). Recombination joined TRBV10-2 with TRBJ1-2, with a weak D call of TRBD1 (6 bases match). The nucleotide sequence is given as TGCGCCAGCAGTCCCGAGGGGGGGCTGGGCTATGGCTACACCTTC. This sequence encodes CASSPEGGLGYGYTF.